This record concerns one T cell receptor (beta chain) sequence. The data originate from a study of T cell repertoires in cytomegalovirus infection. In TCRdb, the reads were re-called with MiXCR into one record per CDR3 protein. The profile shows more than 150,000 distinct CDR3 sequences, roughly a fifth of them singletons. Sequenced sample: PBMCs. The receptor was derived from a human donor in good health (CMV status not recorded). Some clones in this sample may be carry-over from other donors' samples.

CDR3 nucleotide sequence: TGCAGCGGAGGACAGACCACAGATACGCAGTATTTT. Its protein product is CSGGQTTDTQYF. The rearrangement uses TRBV29-1 and TRBJ2-3; D might be TRBD1 (6 bases). The germline gives CDR1 SQVTM, CDR2 ANQGSEA. V lost 7 bases and J 2 bases, leaving 10 bases between the germline ends. The CDR3 covers 12 residues.